A single sample is the source of the 4 T cell receptor beta chains below, sequenced in a study of shared clonotypes between healthy human individuals. The method was immunoSEQ multiplex PCR; TCRdb's version includes in-frame clones alone and lacks a portion of them. The table has around 720,000 clones, around four fifths seen once; the top ten hold roughly 1.9%. The material sequenced was memory CD4+ T cells sorted from blood. Stated subset: CD45RA-negative fraction. The source of these receptors is a woman aged 25 to 45 in good health.

The V gene is TRBV7-2, the J gene TRBJ1-2; 8 bases fit TRBD1. The CDR3 runs 14 residues. V lost 3 bases, J lost 4 bases, and 4 bases stayed unmatched. Germline values: CDR1 SGHTA, CDR2 FQGNSA. CDR3 in amino acids: CASSLGQVTYGYTF. Written as DNA, the CDR3 is TGTGCCAGCAGCTTGGGACAGGTTACCTATGGCTACACCTTC.

The chain couples TRBV5-1 to TRBJ2-3; a weak D match, TRBD2 (6 bases). V lost 3 bases and J lost 2, with 19 bases in between. CDR3 size: 17 residues. In germline, CDR1 is SGHRS, CDR2 YFSETQ. CDR3 coding DNA: TGCGCCAGCAGCTGGTCCCGGGACTCGAGTTACACAGATACGCAGTATTTT. It specifies CASSWSRDSSYTDTQYF.

The chain combines TRBV6-1 with TRBJ2-6; D is unclear. Germline CDR1 MNHNS, CDR2 SASEGT. Trimming shortened V by 6 bases and J by 1 base, and 4 bases separated the two germline ends. The CDR3 has 13 amino acids. CDR3 protein: CASRASGANVLTF. The CDR3 DNA is TGTGCCAGCAGGGCGTCTGGGGCCAACGTCCTGACTTTC.

This chain links TRBV5-1 with TRBJ1-3, with 7 bases aligning to TRBD1. The CDR3 has 15 residues. From germline, CDR1 is SGHRS and CDR2 YFSETQ. V gave up 3 bases and J gave up 6 bases; unmatched junction bases: 9. CDR3 nucleotide sequence: TGCGCCAGCAGCTCAACCGGGACAGACAAAAACACCATATATTTT. Residues: CASSSTGTDKNTIYF.